This T cell receptor (beta chain) was sequenced in a study of T cell responses to AZD1222 COVID-19 vaccine. Profiling relied on immunoSEQ multiplex PCR, and the TCRdb table lists in-frame clones only, not all of them. The table records under 140,000 clones, approximately 94% of them present only once. Germline V gives CDR1 WSHSY, CDR2 SAAADI. The V and J ends lost 8 bases and 3 bases respectively, with 11 bases between them. CDR3 length equals 13 residues. This chain uses TRBV10-2 with TRBJ1-5; no firm D call. The clonotype was recovered from an adult who received the AZD1222 COVID-19 vaccine. This sample comprised peripheral blood, obtained 28 days after the second AZD1222 dose. This CDR3 is CASVYPLNQPQHF. CDR3 DNA sequence: TGCGCCAGCGTTTACCCCCTCAATCAGCCCCAGCATTTT.